This is a list of T cell receptor beta chains from one sample in a study of blood T cell repertoires in COVID-19. Here immunoSEQ multiplex PCR was the method, and the copy in TCRdb shows in-frame clones only, minus some. This table holds 140,000 to 150,000 clones, approximately 81% found once. Sequencing was carried out using peripheral blood. These receptors were obtained from a human donor in a cohort sampled during active COVID-19. Each CDR3 is given with its conserved first and last residue. The D gene is left open where the match is weak. Clone size is not always given. Where it is, it says once, few, many or a class for expanded clones.

>.|TRBV2|TRBD1|TRBJ1-1
CASRGTGTGTEAFF
TGTGCCAGCAGGGGGACAGGGACGGGCACTGAAGCTTTCTTT
>.|TRBV5-6|TRBD1|TRBJ1-2
CASSLSQGAGGYTF
TGTGCCAGCAGCTTGAGCCAGGGGGCCGGTGGCTACACCTTC
>.|TRBV4-3|TRBD2|TRBJ2-1
CASSQDSGRGGNEQFF
TGCGCCAGCAGCCAAGATAGCGGGAGGGGGGGCAATGAGCAGTTCTTC
>.|TRBV27|.|TRBJ1-6
CASSLANNSPLHF
TGTGCCAGCAGTTTGGCCAATAATTCACCCCTCCACTTT
>.|TRBV18|TRBD2|TRBJ2-1
CASSPSRTSGGSYNEQFF
TGTGCCAGCTCACCCTCGAGGACTAGCGGGGGTTCCTACAATGAGCAGTTCTTC
>.|TRBV19|.|TRBJ1-1
CASSIRGNTEAFF
TGTGCCAGTAGTATTAGGGGGAACACTGAAGCTTTCTTT
>.|TRBV7-8|.|TRBJ1-5
CASSLGVPGGQPQHF
TGTGCCAGCAGCTTAGGAGTACCGGGTGGTCAGCCCCAGCATTTT
>.|TRBV3-1/TRBV3-2|.|TRBJ2-7
CASSQLSYEQYF
TGTGCCAGCAGCCAACTCTCCTACGAGCAGTACTTC
>.|TRBV19|.|TRBJ2-1
CASSIERSSYNEQFF
TGTGCCAGTAGTATAGAGAGAAGCTCCTACAATGAGCAGTTCTTC
>.|TRBV7-2|.|TRBJ2-5
CASSPRPGQEETQYF
TGTGCCAGCAGCCCACGACCGGGACAAGAAGAGACCCAGTACTTC
>.|TRBV28|.|TRBJ2-3
CASSGRSFTQYF
TGTGCCAGCAGTGGGAGATCCTTTACGCAGTATTTT
>.|TRBV6-2/TRBV6-3|.|TRBJ2-5
CASSRTGENQYF
TGTGCCAGCAGCCGCACCGGGGAGAACCAGTACTTC
>.|TRBV7-2|TRBD1|TRBJ1-1
CASSFTTGSTEAFF
TGTGCCAGCAGCTTCACGACAGGGTCCACTGAAGCTTTCTTT
>once|TRBV10-3|TRBD2|TRBJ2-5
CAISEDQGLAGAKTQYF
TGTGCCATCAGTGAGGACCAGGGACTAGCGGGAGCGAAGACCCAGTACTTC
>.|TRBV7-3|.|TRBJ2-3
CASSLRGAPDPDTQYF
TGTGCCAGCAGCTTACGCGGGGCTCCCGACCCAGATACGCAGTATTTT
>once|TRBV28|.|TRBJ1-3
CATRAFPGNTIYF
TGTGCCACCCGCGCATTCCCTGGAAACACCATATATTTT
>.|TRBV5-3|.|TRBJ1-2
CARSSVGASAGADYGYTF
TGTGCCAGAAGCTCCGTGGGCGCATCGGCAGGGGCGGACTATGGCTACACCTTC
>few|TRBV19|.|TRBJ1-2
CASSIAADNPFYGYTF
TGTGCCAGTAGTATAGCTGCAGATAACCCATTCTATGGCTACACCTTC
>.|TRBV28|TRBD1|TRBJ2-2
CASRPDRVYTGELFF
TGTGCCAGCAGGCCAGACAGGGTTTACACCGGGGAGCTGTTTTTT
>.|TRBV28|TRBD1|TRBJ1-2
CASSLWEGAGYGYTF
TGTGCCAGCAGTTTATGGGAGGGGGCGGGCTATGGCTACACCTTC
>.|TRBV7-9|TRBD1|TRBJ2-7
CASSSLQGALTYEQYF
TGTGCCAGCAGCTCGCTACAGGGGGCGTTAACCTACGAGCAGTACTTC
>.|TRBV6-5|.|TRBJ1-6
CASIGSRNNSPLHF
TGTGCCAGCATCGGGAGCAGAAATAATTCACCCCTCCACTTT
>.|TRBV7-3|.|TRBJ1-4
CASSPTGRRNEKLFF
TGTGCCAGCAGCCCGACAGGTCGCCGAAATGAAAAACTGTTTTTT
>.|TRBV18|TRBD1|TRBJ2-7
CASSLGQGATYEQYF
TGTGCCAGCTCACTAGGACAGGGGGCGACGTACGAGCAGTACTTC
>.|TRBV27|TRBD2|TRBJ2-5
CASSSQRDPQETQYF
TGTGCCAGCAGTAGTCAGCGGGATCCACAAGAGACCCAGTACTTC
>.|TRBV28|TRBD2|TRBJ2-7
CASSLIRTSASYEQYF
TGTGCCAGCAGTTTAATCAGGACTAGCGCGAGCTACGAGCAGTACTTC
>.|TRBV21-1|.|TRBJ2-7
CASSKAPLIIRSYEQYF
TGTGCCAGCAGCAAAGCCCCACTCATTATCCGCTCCTACGAGCAGTACTTC
>.|TRBV27|.|TRBJ2-7
CASRAGAHYEQYF
TGTGCCAGCAGGGCAGGGGCCCACTACGAGCAGTACTTC
>.|TRBV5-6|TRBD2|TRBJ2-7
CASIGLAGGTYEQYF
TGTGCCAGCATTGGACTAGCGGGAGGGACCTACGAGCAGTACTTC
>.|TRBV7-6|.|TRBJ2-3
CASSPYSTDTQYF
TGTGCCAGCAGCCCCTACAGCACAGATACGCAGTATTTT
>few|TRBV11-2|TRBD1|TRBJ2-7
CASSLGWGQGYETREQYF
TGTGCCAGCAGCTTAGGCTGGGGACAGGGGTACGAAACGCGCGAGCAGTACTTC
>.|TRBV7-3|.|TRBJ2-2
CASSLRGSTGELFF
TGTGCCAGCAGCTTACGTGGGAGCACCGGGGAGCTGTTTTTT
>.|TRBV7-9|TRBD1|TRBJ1-4
CASSQGQGANEKLFF
TGTGCCAGCAGCCAAGGACAGGGTGCTAATGAAAAACTGTTTTTT
>.|TRBV18|.|TRBJ1-2
CASSPLQDGTNYGYTF
TGTGCCAGCTCACCTTTGCAGGATGGGACAAACTATGGCTACACCTTC
>.|TRBV19|.|TRBJ2-1
CASSIVSGINNEQFF
TGTGCCAGTAGTATAGTCTCAGGGATCAACAATGAGCAGTTCTTC
>.|TRBV23-1|TRBD1|TRBJ2-7
CASPTSGTGGYEQYF
TGCGCCAGCCCTACCTCCGGGACAGGGGGCTATGAGCAGTACTTC
>.|TRBV5-5|TRBD1|TRBJ1-2
CASSLTGVDYGYTF
TGTGCCAGCAGCCTAACAGGGGTCGACTATGGCTACACCTTC
>once|TRBV7-9|TRBD2|TRBJ2-7
CASSQRTSGRPREQYF
TGTGCCAGCAGCCAACGGACTAGCGGGAGGCCTCGGGAGCAGTACTTC
>.|TRBV28|TRBD1|TRBJ1-6
CASSYRDRASPLHF
TGTGCCAGCAGTTACCGGGACAGGGCTTCACCCCTCCACTTT
>.|TRBV6-2/TRBV6-3|.|TRBJ2-7
CASSTIQGYEQYF
TGTGCCAGCAGCACCATACAGGGTTACGAGCAGTACTTC
>.|TRBV19|.|TRBJ2-1
CASSRAWRGLGNEQFF
TGTGCCAGTAGTAGGGCTTGGCGGGGCCTGGGGAATGAGCAGTTCTTC
>.|TRBV5-5|TRBD1|TRBJ2-5
CASSSQGVGETQYF
TGTGCCAGCAGCTCTCAGGGGGTCGGCGAGACCCAGTACTTC
>.|TRBV28|TRBD2|TRBJ2-5
CASSLLQGGAETQYF
TGTGCCAGCAGTTTATTGCAGGGAGGGGCAGAGACCCAGTACTTC
>.|TRBV9|.|TRBJ1-4
CASSGGGTNEKLFF
TGTGCCAGCAGCGGAGGAGGGACTAATGAAAAACTGTTTTTT
>once|TRBV5-1|.|TRBJ2-4
CASHFGDLSAKNIQYF
TGCGCCAGCCACTTTGGGGACTTGAGCGCCAAAAACATTCAGTACTTC
>.|TRBV11-2|.|TRBJ1-1
CASSPAWGGRNTEAFF
TGTGCCAGCAGCCCGGCATGGGGGGGACGGAACACTGAAGCTTTCTTT
>.|TRBV19|.|TRBJ1-1
CASEPGLKLMNTEAFF
TGTGCCAGTGAGCCGGGACTAAAATTGATGAACACTGAAGCTTTCTTT
>.|TRBV29-1|TRBD1|TRBJ1-3
CSVGQDRGGNTIYF
TGCAGCGTCGGCCAGGACAGGGGGGGAAACACCATATATTTT
>once|TRBV29-1|TRBD2|TRBJ2-3
CSVETSGMDTQYF
TGCAGCGTTGAAACTAGCGGGATGGATACGCAGTATTTT
>.|TRBV2|TRBD1|TRBJ1-1
CASRAGQGGKAEAFF
TGTGCCAGCAGAGCTGGACAGGGGGGGAAGGCTGAAGCTTTCTTT
>.|TRBV7-7|.|TRBJ2-3
CASSLGSMGVGTQYF
TGTGCCAGCAGCTTAGGGTCGATGGGCGTAGGTACGCAGTATTTT
>.|TRBV6-1|.|TRBJ2-7
CASSEIGNPRGYEQYF
TGTGCCAGCAGTGAAATCGGGAACCCCCGGGGCTACGAGCAGTACTTC
>.|TRBV7-2|TRBD1|TRBJ2-6
CASSLVGTGARSGANVLTF
TGTGCCAGCAGCTTAGTGGGGACAGGGGCCCGCTCTGGGGCCAACGTCCTGACTTTC
>few|TRBV7-9|.|TRBJ1-2
CASSVRDGGDYGYTF
TGTGCCAGCAGCGTCCGGGACGGGGGTGACTATGGCTACACCTTC
>.|TRBV7-3|.|TRBJ1-1
CASSSRRETEAFF
TGTGCCAGCAGCTCTAGACGGGAAACTGAAGCTTTCTTT
>once|TRBV15|TRBD1|TRBJ1-6
CATSSRDRRESPLHF
TGTGCCACCAGCAGCCGGGACAGAAGGGAATCACCCCTCCACTTT
>.|TRBV28|.|TRBJ2-1
CASGSRDHHHNEQFF
TGTGCCAGTGGCTCGCGGGACCACCACCACAATGAGCAGTTCTTC
>.|TRBV6-6|.|TRBJ2-1
CASSSPEARSYNEQFF
TGTGCCAGCAGTTCCCCGGAGGCCCGCTCCTACAATGAGCAGTTCTTC
>.|TRBV6-2/TRBV6-3|TRBD1|TRBJ2-7
CASSYYEPGQGSYEQYF
TGTGCCAGCAGTTACTATGAGCCGGGACAGGGCTCCTACGAGCAGTACTTC